This section outlines one TCR beta chain sequence together with its context. This likely reflects a read error, since a far larger clone is one base away. Gene-specific TRAV and TRBV primers were used for first-strand cDNA, covering alpha and beta chains. The PCR that amplified TCRs ran for approximately 20 cycles, relying on a constant-region primer and a V-primer adapter. TCRdb called the reads again in MiXCR, with one record for every CDR3 protein. The sample contains roughly 54,000 distinct CDR3 sequences, under 30% of which appear only once. The time point is: before trial treatment. Solid tumors that lacked tumor-infiltrating lymphocytes and were advanced were present in eligible patients. The source of the sample is a study of low-dose radiotherapy and immunotherapy resistance in tumors. As for the study in general: Each fraction for Cohort 1 was 0.5 Gy, given every 2 weeks, and the total came to 6.5 Gy. Given every two weeks, intravenous cyclophosphamide 200 mg/m2 preceded radiation and immunotherapy by one day. Daily, from cycle 1 day 1 and for four cycles, patients took oral aspirin 300 mg.

CDR1 is DFQATT, CDR2 SNEGSKA, per germline (reference sequence). The CDR3 sequence is 15 residues long. With 5 bases clipped from V and 10 bases from J, the junction kept 10 bases outside the gene matches. The material sequenced was PBMCs, taken before treatment. The J gene is TRBJ2-1, the V gene TRBV20-1; 14 nucleotides line up with TRBD2. The source is a male donor with prostate cancer. CDR3 DNA: TGCAGTGCTTATCGGACTAGCGGGAGGTCGAACGAGCAGTTCTTC. Protein product: CSAYRTSGRSNEQFF.